This note documents a single T cell receptor (beta chain) sequence. Antigen unknown. The data belong to a study of cytomegalovirus exposure and HLA in healthy donors. Overall study results and limits: Researchers reported in a later analysis that a missense DCLRE1C variant was tied to TCR beta V- and J-gene trimming.

PCR used 60 Vbeta primers and 13 Jbeta primers. TCRdb's copy holds only in-frame clones and misses some; the assay was immunoSEQ multiplex PCR. The table includes around 98,000 clones, roughly 79% detected once. The V segment lost 1 base and the J segment 7 bases; nucleotides outside the gene matches: 6. Germline CDR1 and CDR2: LGHNA and YNFKEQ. The CDR3 is 16 residues long. This receptor was identified in a woman between 35 and 50 years old in good health and CMV-seronegative. Sequences were obtained from PBMCs. This chain connects TRBV4-2 to TRBJ2-1; TRBD2 matches at 11 bases. CDR3 region: CASSQAETSGVNEQFF. The CDR3 DNA is TGTGCCAGCAGCCAAGCGGAGACTAGCGGGGTTAATGAGCAGTTCTTC.